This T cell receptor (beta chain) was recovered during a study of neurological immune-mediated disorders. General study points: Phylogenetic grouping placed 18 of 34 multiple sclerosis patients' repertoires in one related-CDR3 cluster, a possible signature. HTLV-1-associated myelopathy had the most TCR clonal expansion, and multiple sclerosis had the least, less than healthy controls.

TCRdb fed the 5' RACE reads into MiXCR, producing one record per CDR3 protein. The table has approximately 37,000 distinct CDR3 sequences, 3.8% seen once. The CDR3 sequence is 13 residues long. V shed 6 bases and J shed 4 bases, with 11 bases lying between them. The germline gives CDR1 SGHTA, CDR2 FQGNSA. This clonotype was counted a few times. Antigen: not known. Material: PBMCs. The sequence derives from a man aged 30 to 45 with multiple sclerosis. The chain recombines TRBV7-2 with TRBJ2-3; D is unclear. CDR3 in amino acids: CASSSPGPDTQYF. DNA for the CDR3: TGTGCCAGCAGTTCACCCGGGCCAGATACGCAGTATTTT.